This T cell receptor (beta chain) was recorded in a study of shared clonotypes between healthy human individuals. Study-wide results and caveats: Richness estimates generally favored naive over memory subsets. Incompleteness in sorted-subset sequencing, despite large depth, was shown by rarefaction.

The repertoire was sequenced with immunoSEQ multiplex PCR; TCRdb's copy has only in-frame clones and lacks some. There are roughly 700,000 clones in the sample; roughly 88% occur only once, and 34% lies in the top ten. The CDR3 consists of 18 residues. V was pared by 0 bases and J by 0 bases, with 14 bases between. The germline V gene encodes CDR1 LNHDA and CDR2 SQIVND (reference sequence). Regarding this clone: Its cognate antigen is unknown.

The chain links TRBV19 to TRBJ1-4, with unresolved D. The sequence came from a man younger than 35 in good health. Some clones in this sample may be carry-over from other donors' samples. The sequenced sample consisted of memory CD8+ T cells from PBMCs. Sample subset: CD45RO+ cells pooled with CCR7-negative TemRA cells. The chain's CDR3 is CASSIDRTDTATNEKLFF. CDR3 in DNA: TGTGCCAGTAGTATAGATCGGACGGATACTGCAACTAATGAAAAACTGTTTTTT. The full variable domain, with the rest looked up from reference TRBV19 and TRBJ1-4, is DGGITQSPKYLFRKEGQNVTLSCEQNLNHDAMYWYRQDPGQGLRLIYYSQIVNDFQKGDIAEGYSVSREKKESFPLTVTSAQKNPTAFYLCASSIDRTDTATNEKLFFGSGTQLSVL.